These 30 T cell receptor beta chains originate from one sample sequenced in a study of cytomegalovirus exposure and HLA in healthy donors. The PCR made use of 60 Vbeta and 13 Jbeta primers. Sequenced by immunoSEQ multiplex PCR; TCRdb stores in-frame clones only, minus some. Seen here are 120,000 to 150,000 clones, approximately 68% observed once, and the top ten hold roughly 4.7%. Sequences were obtained from PBMCs. These receptors came from a man between 60 and 75 years old in good health and CMV-seronegative.

This clone occurred a few times. This chain joins TRBV5-1 and TRBJ2-7; D unclear. Per germline, CDR1 SGHRS and CDR2 YFSETQ. This CDR3 is 14 amino acids long. V lost 0 bases, J lost 1 base, and 8 bases lay in between. The DNA for the CDR3 is TGCGCCAGCAGCTTGGCCGCAGAATCCTACGAGCAGTACTTC. It specifies CASSLAAESYEQYF.

This clone was found a few times. V is TRBV28 and J is TRBJ1-1; 8 positions match TRBD1. The CDR3 spans 13 residues. CDR1 MDHEN and CDR2 SYDVKM come from the germline V gene. With V trimmed by 8 bases and J by 4 bases, 6 bases remained unmatched. The CDR3 region has the DNA TGTGCCAGCGGACAGGGAATGAGCACTGAAGCTTTCTTT. It codes for CASGQGMSTEAFF.

The chain combines TRBV5-1 with TRBJ2-7, with 8 bases identical to TRBD1. This CDR3 has 14 amino acids. Per germline, CDR1 SGHRS and CDR2 YFSETQ. V gave up 4 bases and J gave up 1 base; unmatched junction bases: 4. DNA of the CDR3: TGCGCCAGCAGCATCGGACAGGGTTCCTACGAGCAGTACTTC. Protein product: CASSIGQGSYEQYF.

The chain is built from TRBV14 and TRBJ2-3; unclear D gene. Trimming shortened V by 1 base and J by 5 bases, and 7 bases separated the two germline ends. The CDR3 is made up of 13 amino acids. Germline V lookup: CDR1 SGHDN, CDR2 FVKESK. The CDR3 here is CASSQGAGDTQYF. CDR3 DNA sequence: TGTGCCAGCAGCCAAGGGGCCGGAGATACGCAGTATTTT.

CDR3 in DNA: TGTGCCAGCAGCGAATTCCGACAGGTCCCCTACAATGAGCAGTTCTTC. Protein product: CASSEFRQVPYNEQFF. This rearrangement joins TRBV7-2 to TRBJ2-1; possible D gene TRBD1, 6 bases. This CDR3 contains 16 residues. V dropped 5 bases and J dropped 2 bases, with 16 bases sitting between them. The V gene's germline CDR1 is SGHTA and CDR2 FQGNSA.

CDR3: CAISALGQENTEAFF. CDR3 sequence (DNA): TGTGCCATCAGTGCCCTCGGACAGGAGAACACTGAAGCTTTCTTT. This chain joins TRBV10-3 and TRBJ1-1; 7 positions agree with TRBD1. Germline assignment: CDR1 ENHRY and CDR2 SYGVKD. The junction had 6 bases not matched to a gene; V was cut back by 4 bases and J by 1 base. This CDR3 has 15 residues.

The chain couples TRBV19 to TRBJ2-1; TRBD1 might be the D (5 bases). Germline-derived CDR1 and CDR2 are LNHDA and SQIVND (reference sequence). The CDR3 is made up of 15 amino acids. The V and J ends lost 8 bases and 0 bases respectively, with 14 bases between them. Here the CDR3 reads CASGKGRRSYNEQFF. The DNA for the CDR3 is TGTGCCAGTGGTAAGGGGCGGCGCTCCTACAATGAGCAGTTCTTC.

The V call is TRBV7-8, the J call TRBJ1-1, with D possibly being TRBD1 (5 bases). Trimming took 3 bases from V and 1 from J, leaving 18 bases between them. Germline V gives CDR1 SGHVS, CDR2 FQNEAQ. This CDR3 has 17 residues. The CDR3 DNA sequence: TGTGCCAGCAGCTTGGGTGGCATCCCTGACAGGAACACTGAAGCTTTCTTT. It encodes CASSLGGIPDRNTEAFF. The full variable domain, in which reference TRBV7-8 and TRBJ1-1 provide the parts outside the CDR3, is GAGVSQSPRYKVAKRGQDVALRCDPISGHVSLFWYQQALGQGPEFLTYFQNEAQLDKSGLPSDRFFAERPEGSVSTLKIQRTQQEDSAVYLCASSLGGIPDRNTEAFFGQGTRLTVV.

The rearrangement links TRBV25-1 to TRBJ2-7, with D unclear. V was clipped by 1 base and J by 1 base, with 8 bases between them. Germline V gene sequence: CDR1 MGHDK, CDR2 SYGVNS. The CDR3 has 14 residues. The CDR3 bases are TGTGCCAGCAGTGAATGGAGCAGATCCTACGAGCAGTACTTC. Protein product: CASSEWSRSYEQYF.

This chain uses TRBV5-1 with TRBJ2-2; TRBD2 aligns across 12 bases. Germline CDR1 SGHRS, CDR2 YFSETQ. The CDR3 covers 16 residues. J was trimmed by 4 bases and V by 4 bases; bases with no gene match: 5. The CDR3 loop reads CASSPTSGRSTGELFF. CDR3 bases: TGCGCCAGCAGCCCCACTAGCGGGAGGTCCACCGGGGAGCTGTTTTTT.

V gene TRBV5-1 combines with J gene TRBJ1-5; TRBD1 is a possible D gene (5 bases). Germline V gene sequence: CDR1 SGHRS, CDR2 YFSETQ. V lost 0 bases and J lost 7, with 8 bases in between. The CDR3 contains 13 residues. The CDR3 coding sequence is TGCGCCAGCAGCTTGGAAACAGGACAGCCCCAGCATTTT. Encoded protein: CASSLETGQPQHF. The variable domain in full, with the rest retrieved from reference TRBV5-1 and TRBJ1-5, is KAGVTQTPRYLIKTRGQQVTLSCSPISGHRSVSWYQQTPGQGLQFLFEYFSETQRNKGNFPGRFSGRQFSNSRSEMNVSTLELGDSALYLCASSLETGQPQHFGDGTRLSIL.

A note on this clone: A junction boundary mismatches the germline segment, possibly from a read error. The rearrangement joins TRBV28 to TRBJ1-5; TRBD1 matches 9 bases. Per the germline V gene, CDR1 is MDHEN and CDR2 is SYDVKM. The CDR3 has 12 amino acids. CDR3 DNA sequence: TGCGGGATAGGACAGGGGTATCAGCCCCAGCATTTT. It translates to CGIGQGYQPQHF.

The rearrangement uses TRBV10-1 and TRBJ2-7, with D possibly being TRBD1 (6 bases). V was cut by 6 bases and J by 3 bases, with 12 bases left in between. CDR3 length: 13 residues. CDR1 WNHNN and CDR2 SYGVQD come from the germline V gene (reference sequence). In DNA, the CDR3 is TGCGCCAGCAGCCCCCCAGGGGTCTACGAGCAGTACTTC. This translates into CASSPPGVYEQYF.

V and J are TRBV4-1 and TRBJ1-2, with D uncertain. The CDR3 loop spans 15 amino acids. V was cut by 1 base and J by 5 bases, with 14 bases left in between. Germline V gives CDR1 MGHRA, CDR2 YSYEKL. CDR3 nucleotide sequence: TGCGCCAGCAGCCAAGTTAGGACTGCTGGGTATGGCTACACCTTC. Its protein is CASSQVRTAGYGYTF.

The rearrangement links TRBV28 to TRBJ2-7; tentatively, D is TRBD2 (7 bases). CDR1 is MDHEN, CDR2 SYDVKM, per germline. Trimming took off 11 bases at V and 6 bases at J, with 23 bases between the two ends. CDR3 length: 14 residues. As DNA, the CDR3 is TGTGCCGGAGGGGGGGTTACAGGGCTAGGCGAGCAGTACTTC. Encoded protein: CAGGGVTGLGEQYF.

CDR3 in amino acids: CASNRGGANYGYTF. Written as DNA, the CDR3 is TGTGCCAGCAACCGAGGGGGGGCTAACTATGGCTACACCTTC. This chain links TRBV6-5 with TRBJ1-2; tentative D call: TRBD1 (6 bases). The germline gives CDR1 MNHEY, CDR2 SVGAGI. This CDR3 contains 14 residues. Trimming took off 7 bases at V and 0 bases at J, with 12 bases between the two ends.

V gene TRBV4-2 combines with J gene TRBJ2-2, with no clear D. Trimming left V 0 bases short and J 7 bases short, with 12 bases between. The CDR3 runs 15 residues. Looked up from germline, CDR1 is LGHNA and CDR2 is YNFKEQ. CDR3 region: CASSQDRALNGELFF. The CDR3 DNA reads as TGTGCCAGCAGCCAAGACCGAGCCTTGAACGGGGAGCTGTTTTTT.

The chain recombines TRBV30 with TRBJ1-1; 7 bases are shared with TRBD1. This CDR3 has 13 residues. The J segment lost 5 bases and the V segment lost 4 bases, leaving 7 bases of the junction unmatched. CDR1 and CDR2 (germline): GTSNPN, SVGIG (reference sequence). DNA for the CDR3: TGTGCCTGGAACGAGGGGGCTGGAACTGAAGCTTTCTTT. Translated, it gives CAWNEGAGTEAFF.

This chain uses TRBV19 with TRBJ2-7; possibly TRBD1 for D (6 bases). The germline gives CDR1 LNHDA, CDR2 SQIVND (reference sequence). There are 12 residues in the CDR3. Trimming shortened V by 8 bases and J by 1 base, and 9 bases separated the two germline ends. The CDR3 bases are TGTGCCAGTCAGGGGCTTTCCTACGAGCAGTACTTC. Translation gives CASQGLSYEQYF.

The chain links TRBV19 to TRBJ2-7, with D perhaps TRBD2 (6 bases). This CDR3 has 14 amino acids. The germline CDR1 and CDR2 sequences are LNHDA and SQIVND (reference sequence). Trimming removed 6 bases from V and 1 base from J, with 13 bases in between. CDR3 coding DNA: TGTGCCAGTAGCCCGGACTACCCTTCCTACGAGCAGTACTTC. It translates to CASSPDYPSYEQYF.

This chain joins TRBV7-2 and TRBJ2-2; D unclear. With 4 bases removed from V and 4 bases from J, the gap between germline ends came to 10 bases. The CDR3 is made up of 14 amino acids. Germline V CDR1 and CDR2: SGHTA, FQGNSA. As DNA, the CDR3 is TGTGCCAGCAGCTCCGACTTGAGCACCGGGGAGCTGTTTTTT. Protein: CASSSDLSTGELFF.

The sample holds a few counts of this clone. The genes are TRBV7-9 and TRBJ2-6; possible D gene TRBD1, 5 bases. The CDR3 has 18 amino acids. Germline assignment: CDR1 SEHNR and CDR2 FQNEAQ (reference sequence). Trimming pared 4 bases from V and 2 bases from J, leaving 18 bases between. The CDR3 nucleotides read TGTGCCAGCAGCTCCCCGGAGTTCAGGGAACCTGGGGCCAACGTCCTGACTTTC. Protein: CASSSPEFREPGANVLTF.

This clone was found once. In nucleotides, the CDR3 is TGTGCCAGCAGTGAACACAACCAAGAGACCCAGTACTTC. It yields the protein CASSEHNQETQYF. The gene calls are TRBV6-1 and TRBJ2-5; no clear D gene. The CDR3 spans 13 residues. Germline V gene data show CDR1 as MNHNS and CDR2 as SASEGT. Trimming took off 2 bases at V and 0 bases at J, with 4 bases between the two ends.

The chain employs TRBV10-3 and TRBJ1-1; TRBD1 aligns across 7 bases. CDR1 ENHRY and CDR2 SYGVKD come from the germline V gene. Trimming cost V 7 bases and J 4 bases; bases outside gene matches: 6. This CDR3 has 13 residues. DNA of the CDR3: TGTGCCATCAAGGAGGGGGCGATCACTGAAGCTTTCTTT. It yields the protein CAIKEGAITEAFF.

The chain uses TRBV7-8 and TRBJ2-7; 12 bases align to TRBD2. The CDR3 has 18 amino acids. CDR1 is SGHVS and CDR2 is FQNEAQ in the germline V gene. V gave up 5 bases and J gave up 1 base; unmatched junction bases: 12. The CDR3 loop is CASSLHWTSGDWSYEQYF. The CDR3 nucleotides are TGTGCCAGCAGCCTACACTGGACTAGCGGGGATTGGTCCTACGAGCAGTACTTC.

The chain employs TRBV7-8 and TRBJ2-7; 8 bases fit TRBD1. CDR3 length: 15 amino acids. CDR1 SGHVS and CDR2 FQNEAQ come from the germline V gene. The V gene end was trimmed by 5 bases and the J gene end by 5 bases; junction bases not matched to a gene: 11. CDR3 sequence reads: CASSQSTGGFNEQYF. The CDR3 DNA reads as TGTGCCAGCAGCCAAAGCACAGGGGGATTCAACGAGCAGTACTTC.

This clone was seen more than once but under ten times. Other nucleotide sequences from this sample produce the same CDR3. This sequence joins TRBV5-1 and TRBJ2-7; 11 bases are a match to TRBD2. The CDR3 has 14 residues. Trimming at V came to 3 bases and at J to 4 bases, leaving 3 bases not matched to a gene. The germline V gene encodes CDR1 SGHRS and CDR2 YFSETQ. This CDR3 reads CASSSGLADYEQYF. CDR3 in DNA: TGCGCCAGCAGCTCGGGACTAGCGGATTACGAGCAGTACTTC. The full variable domain, completed using reference TRBV5-1 and TRBJ2-7, is KAGVTQTPRYLIKTRGQQVTLSCSPISGHRSVSWYQQTPGQGLQFLFEYFSETQRNKGNFPGRFSGRQFSNSRSEMNVSTLELGDSALYLCASSSGLADYEQYFGPGTRLTVT.

This clone turned up a few times. The genes are TRBV19 and TRBJ2-3; TRBD2 aligns across 8 bases. The CDR3 spans 14 residues. Germline lookup yields CDR1 LNHDA and CDR2 SQIVND (reference sequence). With 9 bases clipped from V and 1 base from J, the junction kept 6 bases outside the gene matches. CDR3 protein: CASGGDSGTDTQYF. As DNA, the CDR3 is TGTGCCAGCGGGGGGGATAGTGGCACAGATACGCAGTATTTT.

The rearrangement links TRBV6-5 to TRBJ2-2; the D gene is possibly TRBD2 (6 bases). From germline, CDR1 is MNHEY and CDR2 SVGAGI. Trimming cost V 7 bases and J 6 bases, with 15 bases left between them. The CDR3 loop spans 14 amino acids. DNA of the CDR3: TGTGCCAGCACCGAGACTAGGGCCGCCGGGGAGCTGTTTTTT. Protein sequence: CASTETRAAGELFF.

V gene TRBV6-1 combines with J gene TRBJ2-3; D is uncertain. The CDR3 is 13 residues long. The germline V gene has CDR1 MNHNS and CDR2 SASEGT. Trimming shortened V by 4 bases and J by 3 bases, and 8 bases separated the two germline ends. CDR3 coding DNA: TGTGCCAGCAGTGCTATATCGACAGATACGCAGTATTTT. Its translation is CASSAISTDTQYF.